Listed here are 30 T cell receptor beta chains from one sample, sequenced in a study of early T cells in non-severe SARS-CoV-2 infection. MiXCR, applied by TCRdb to the 5' RACE reads, yields one record per CDR3 protein. The repertoire consists of some 70,000 distinct CDR3 sequences, with approximately 10% occurring once and the leading ten covering roughly 3%. The sequencing sample was made of whole blood. The receptors here all came from an adult who was a healthcare worker with PCR-confirmed SARS-CoV-2 infection or an uninfected control (not recorded which).

This clonotype was picked up a small number of times. The J gene is TRBJ2-1, the V gene TRBV5-5; 7 positions match TRBD1. The V gene's germline CDR1 is SGHKS and CDR2 YYEKEE (reference sequence). This CDR3 is built from 14 residues. V dropped 0 bases and J dropped 8; count of bases not matched to a gene: 5. In DNA form, the CDR3 reads TGTGCCAGCAGCTTGGGACAGGGAAGGTATGAGCAGTTCTTC. Its translation: CASSLGQGRYEQFF.

Many counts were recorded for this clonotype. The CDR3 region is CSAGDFAEAFF. CDR3 nucleotide sequence: TGCAGTGCTGGGGATTTCGCTGAAGCTTTCTTT. The chain couples TRBV20-1 to TRBJ1-1; no clear D. V was cut by 5 bases and J by 6 bases, with 10 bases left in between. Germline CDR1 reads DFQATT; CDR2 reads SNEGSKA (reference sequence). The CDR3 is 11 residues long.

This clonotype was counted between two and nine times. The chain uses TRBV10-3 and TRBJ2-7, with no clear D. CDR1 and CDR2 from the germline V gene are ENHRY and SYGVKD. The length of the CDR3 is 16 residues. V lost 2 bases to trimming and J lost 6 bases, with 20 bases between them. DNA for the CDR3: TGTGCCATCAGTGAGCCCTCGCCGGCGGAGAATGGCGAGCAGTACTTC. Protein product: CAISEPSPAENGEQYF.

The chain joins TRBV27 to TRBJ2-7, with a possible D match to TRBD1 (6 bases). CDR3 length: 15 amino acids. V lost 3 bases and J 2 bases, leaving 14 bases between the germline ends. Germline V gene data show CDR1 as MNHEY and CDR2 as SMNVEV (reference sequence). For the CDR3, the DNA is TGTGCCAGCAGTTTTCGGGGCAGGGGAACCTACGAGCAGTACTTC. Amino acids: CASSFRGRGTYEQYF.

This clonotype occurred many times. This sequence joins TRBV28 and TRBJ1-1, with D perhaps TRBD1 (5 bases). Germline V lookup: CDR1 MDHEN, CDR2 SYDVKM. The V end lost 6 bases, the J end lost 5 bases, and 19 bases lay between the germline ends. The CDR3 spans 15 residues. CDR3 nucleotide sequence: TGTGCCAGCAGGGTTTGGGGGGAGGTCAGGACTGAAGCTTTCTTT. It translates to CASRVWGEVRTEAFF.

This clonotype was counted ten times or more. This chain uses TRBV5-1 with TRBJ2-2; maybe TRBD2 (6 bases). The V and J ends lost 3 bases and 5 bases respectively, with 14 bases between them. The CDR3 runs to 15 residues. From germline, CDR1 is SGHRS and CDR2 YFSETQ. CDR3 coding DNA: TGCGCCAGCAGCTGGGCCCTACGGGGGACCGGGGAGCTGTTTTTT. It yields the protein CASSWALRGTGELFF.

The CDR3: CATSRDPTATIYF. The CDR3 coding sequence is TGTGCCACCAGCAGAGACCCGACAGCTACCATATATTTT. The chain links TRBV15 to TRBJ1-3; D may be TRBD1 (5 bases). CDR1 is LNHNV and CDR2 is YYDKDF in the germline V gene (reference sequence). The CDR3 has 13 residues. V was shortened by 0 bases and J by 10 bases, with 10 bases between the two germline ends.

The V and J genes are TRBV20-1 and TRBJ2-1, with 12 bases aligning to TRBD2. The V gene's germline CDR1 is DFQATT and CDR2 SNEGSKA (reference sequence). Trimming at V came to 6 bases and at J to 14 bases, leaving 11 bases not matched to a gene. This CDR3 is 13 amino acids long. The CDR3 DNA reads as TGCAGTGCCCGCGAGACTAGCGGGAGACTCGAGTTCTTC. Translated: CSARETSGRLEFF.

This clonotype has just a few counts. This chain links TRBV18 with TRBJ1-2; 7 bases line up with TRBD1. This CDR3 has 14 amino acids. Trimming removed 4 bases from V and 0 bases from J; junction bases left unmatched: 2. Germline-derived CDR1 and CDR2 are KGHSH and LQKENI. Written as DNA, the CDR3 is TGTGCCAGCTCACAGGGGGCAGCTAACTATGGCTACACCTTC. This sequence encodes CASSQGAANYGYTF.

In DNA form, the CDR3 reads TGTGCCAGCAGCCCCCCTAGCGAGGGGGCCTACGAGCAGTACTTC. This gives the protein CASSPPSEGAYEQYF. This chain links TRBV7-2 with TRBJ2-7; either TRBD1 or TRBD2 may supply D (6 bases each). The germline V gene has CDR1 SGHTA and CDR2 FQGNSA. V gave up 5 bases and J gave up 2 bases, with 16 bases separating them. The CDR3 covers 15 residues.

This clonotype was detected a few times. The V gene is TRBV6-5, the J gene TRBJ1-6; D ambiguous. Trimming removed 2 bases at V and 0 bases at J, with 11 bases between. This CDR3 contains 17 residues. The germline CDR1 and CDR2 sequences are MNHEY and SVGAGI. This CDR3 reads CASSYLTMGSYNSPLHF. In DNA, the CDR3 is TGTGCCAGCAGTTACCTGACTATGGGCTCCTATAATTCACCCCTCCACTTT.

This clonotype was observed a handful of times. The V call is TRBV7-8, the J call TRBJ1-2, with TRBD1 matching over 9 bases. The CDR3 contains 15 residues. V lost 5 bases to trimming and J lost 7 bases; unmatched junction nucleotides: 11. Germline V gene sequence: CDR1 SGHVS, CDR2 FQNEAQ. The CDR3 here is CASSRVDRGTGGYTF. The CDR3 DNA is TGTGCCAGCAGCCGAGTCGACAGGGGGACAGGTGGCTACACCTTC.

This sequence joins TRBV27 and TRBJ1-4, with 9 bases matching TRBD1. This CDR3 is built from 15 residues. Germline lookup yields CDR1 MNHEY and CDR2 SMNVEV (reference sequence). Trimming removed 5 bases from V and 6 bases from J; junction bases left unmatched: 7. CDR3 in amino acids: CASSDGGTGYEKLFF. The DNA of the CDR3 is TGTGCCAGCAGTGATGGTGGGACAGGGTATGAAAAACTGTTTTTT.

In this sample, this clonotype turned up a few times. The rearrangement links TRBV20-1 to TRBJ2-5, with D perhaps given as TRBD1 or TRBD2 (6 bases each). The CDR3 runs to 15 residues. Trimming pared 6 bases from V and 3 bases from J, leaving 20 bases between. Germline V gene lookup returns CDR1 DFQATT and CDR2 SNEGSKA (reference sequence). CDR3 bases: TGCAGTGCCACCCCGGGGGCTACCTCTAAAGAGACCCAGTACTTC. Translated, it gives CSATPGATSKETQYF.

Turning to this clonotype: A much larger clone lies a single base off, so this may be a read error. The final CDR3 position lacks the conserved phenylalanine or tryptophan, pointing to a likely read error. The chain couples TRBV6-2 or TRBV6-3 to TRBJ2-5; D is possibly TRBD2 (6 bases). This CDR3 is built from 13 residues. Trimming shortened V by 2 bases and J by 5 bases, and 9 bases separated the two germline ends. CDR1 and CDR2 (germline): MNHEY, SVGEGT. The CDR3 here is CASSYLARETQYY. In DNA, the CDR3 is TGTGCCAGCAGTTACCTAGCGAGGGAGACCCAGTACTAC.

This clonotype showed up just a few times. The genes are TRBV6-2 or TRBV6-3 and TRBJ1-1; TRBD1 agrees at 7 bases. This CDR3 has 16 residues. CDR1 is MNHEY and CDR2 is SVGEGT in the germline V gene. V shed 2 bases, J shed 0 bases, and the junction held 6 bases outside the gene matches. The CDR3 DNA is TGTGCCAGCAGTTACGTTCAGGGGGGAATGAACACTGAAGCTTTCTTT. It codes for CASSYVQGGMNTEAFF.

The gene calls are TRBV7-9 and TRBJ2-2; D unclear. Trimming removed 2 bases at V and 5 bases at J, with 15 bases between. Germline lookup yields CDR1 SEHNR and CDR2 FQNEAQ (reference sequence). This CDR3 has 16 residues. The CDR3 spells CASSLSATPSTGELFF. In DNA, the CDR3 is TGTGCCAGCAGCTTAAGCGCTACTCCGAGTACCGGGGAGCTGTTTTTT.

CDR3 in DNA: TGTGCCAGCAGCTTAGAGGGGGCCTACAATGAGCAGTTCTTC. Encoded protein: CASSLEGAYNEQFF. The chain carries TRBV7-9 and TRBJ2-1; D perhaps matches TRBD1 (6 bases). The CDR3 has 14 residues. V gave up 1 base and J gave up 2 bases, with 6 bases separating them. Germline CDR1 and CDR2: SEHNR and FQNEAQ (reference sequence).

This chain connects TRBV20-1 to TRBJ2-4, with TRBD2 identical over 8 bases. With 5 bases clipped from V and 7 bases from J, the junction kept 7 bases outside the gene matches. The germline gives CDR1 DFQATT, CDR2 SNEGSKA (reference sequence). The CDR3 totals 13 residues. CDR3 sequence reads: CSAEREGGNIQYF. The CDR3 DNA reads TGCAGTGCTGAACGGGAGGGGGGGAACATTCAGTACTTC.

This clonotype was counted between two and nine times. The rearrangement links TRBV24-1 to TRBJ2-3; the match to TRBD2 covers 7 bases. The CDR3 length is 16 residues. The junction had 6 bases not matched to a gene; V was cut back by 3 bases and J by 1 base. Germline V gives CDR1 KGHDR, CDR2 SFDVKD. CDR3 in DNA: TGTGCCACCAGTGATAAGGGAGCGGGACGCACAGATACGCAGTATTTT. Its translation: CATSDKGAGRTDTQYF.

The rearrangement joins TRBV19 to TRBJ2-3; the D gene is possibly TRBD1 (6 bases). V lost 6 bases and J lost 1, with 11 bases in between. CDR3 length equals 14 residues. Germline V CDR1 and CDR2: LNHDA, SQIVND (reference sequence). The CDR3 sequence: CASSRAGGTDTQYF. The CDR3 DNA sequence: TGTGCCAGTAGCCGGGCAGGGGGCACAGATACGCAGTATTTT.

There are a few counts of this clonotype. The chain is built from TRBV7-8 and TRBJ2-5; 8 nucleotides line up with TRBD1. Trimming cost V 2 bases and J 6 bases; bases outside gene matches: 5. The CDR3 sequence is 14 residues long. The germline V gene encodes CDR1 SGHVS and CDR2 FQNEAQ. Written as DNA, the CDR3 is TGTGCCAGCAGCTTAATGCAGGGGGCAAAGACCCAGTACTTC. Residues: CASSLMQGAKTQYF.

This clonotype was detected ten times or more. The J gene is TRBJ2-5, the V gene TRBV7-9; no firm D call. The CDR3 has 13 residues. Trimming took off 2 bases at V and 3 bases at J, with 7 bases between the two ends. Per germline, CDR1 SEHNR and CDR2 FQNEAQ (reference sequence). This chain's CDR3 is CASSLIWEETQYF. The DNA for the CDR3 is TGTGCCAGCAGCTTAATTTGGGAAGAGACCCAGTACTTC.

J is TRBJ2-7 and V is TRBV30, with 7 bases identical to TRBD2. Germline V gives CDR1 GTSNPN, CDR2 SVGIG (reference sequence). J gave up 5 bases and V 4 bases, and 8 bases lay outside the gene matches. CDR3 length: 13 amino acids. CDR3 sequence (DNA): TGTGCCTGGACGGGGGGTTTGGGAAACGAGCAGTACTTC. Amino acid sequence: CAWTGGLGNEQYF.

This clonotype was recorded a few times. This chain links TRBV7-2 with TRBJ2-7, with TRBD2 matching 8 bases. Germline V gene data show CDR1 as SGHTA and CDR2 as FQGNSA. The CDR3 sequence is 13 residues long. Unmatched junction bases numbered 4, after V lost 6 bases and J lost 3 bases. The CDR3 DNA reads as TGTGCCAGCAGGCCTAGCGGGCTCTACGAGCAGTACTTC. Translation: CASRPSGLYEQYF.

This clonotype appeared a few times. The chain recombines TRBV10-3 with TRBJ1-5; no reliable D call. The V gene lost 4 bases and the J gene lost 2 bases, with 12 bases spanning the gap. The CDR3 loop spans 15 amino acids. The germline V gene encodes CDR1 ENHRY and CDR2 SYGVKD. The CDR3 DNA sequence: TGTGCCATCAGTGCTCAGGTTGGGGGCAATCAGCCCCAGCATTTT. Protein: CAISAQVGGNQPQHF.

This clonotype was observed at least ten times. V usage is TRBV5-1 and J usage is TRBJ1-1, with 7 bases lining up with TRBD1. With 7 bases clipped from V and 7 bases from J, the junction kept 7 bases outside the gene matches. Per the germline V gene, CDR1 is SGHRS and CDR2 is YFSETQ. This CDR3 has 12 residues. CDR3 protein: CASRETGNEAFF. As DNA, the CDR3 is TGCGCCAGCCGGGAGACAGGGAATGAAGCTTTCTTT.

This clonotype was detected many times. The chain joins TRBV19 to TRBJ2-2, with 13 bases matching TRBD2. Germline V CDR1 and CDR2: LNHDA, SQIVND (reference sequence). Trimming took 7 bases from V and 6 from J; bases not matched to a gene: 8. The CDR3 is 16 residues long. The CDR3 DNA reads TGTGCCAGTACCCCTGGGACTAGCGGGATCGCCGGGGAGCTGTTTTTT. Translating it yields CASTPGTSGIAGELFF. Together with reference TRBV19 and TRBJ2-2, the CDR3 gives the full variable domain: DGGITQSPKYLFRKEGQNVTLSCEQNLNHDAMYWYRQDPGQGLRLIYYSQIVNDFQKGDIAEGYSVSREKKESFPLTVTSAQKNPTAFYLCASTPGTSGIAGELFFGEGSRLTVL.

The chain carries TRBV7-3 and TRBJ1-1; D unresolved. The CDR3 consists of 14 residues. V was shortened by 4 bases and J by 0 bases, with 9 bases between the two germline ends. Per germline, CDR1 SGHTA and CDR2 FQGTGA. CDR3 sequence (DNA): TGTGCCAGCAGCTCGGGCCCAATGAACACTGAAGCTTTCTTT. The encoded protein is CASSSGPMNTEAFF. The entire variable domain, with the rest obtained from reference TRBV7-3 and TRBJ1-1, is as follows: GAGVSQTPSNKVTEKGKYVELRCDPISGHTALYWYRQSLGQGPEFLIYFQGTGAADDSGLPNDRFFAVRPEGSVSTLKIQRTERGDSAVYLCASSSGPMNTEAFFGQGTRLTVV.

This clonotype was counted a few times. The rearrangement joins TRBV29-1 to TRBJ2-3; 9 bases fit TRBD1. CDR1 is SQVTM and CDR2 is ANQGSEA in the germline V gene. The CDR3 sequence is 13 residues long. The V gene end was trimmed by 8 bases and the J gene end by 3 bases; junction bases not matched to a gene: 6. CDR3: CSFGTGITDTQYF. CDR3 coding DNA: TGCAGCTTCGGGACAGGGATAACAGATACGCAGTATTTT.